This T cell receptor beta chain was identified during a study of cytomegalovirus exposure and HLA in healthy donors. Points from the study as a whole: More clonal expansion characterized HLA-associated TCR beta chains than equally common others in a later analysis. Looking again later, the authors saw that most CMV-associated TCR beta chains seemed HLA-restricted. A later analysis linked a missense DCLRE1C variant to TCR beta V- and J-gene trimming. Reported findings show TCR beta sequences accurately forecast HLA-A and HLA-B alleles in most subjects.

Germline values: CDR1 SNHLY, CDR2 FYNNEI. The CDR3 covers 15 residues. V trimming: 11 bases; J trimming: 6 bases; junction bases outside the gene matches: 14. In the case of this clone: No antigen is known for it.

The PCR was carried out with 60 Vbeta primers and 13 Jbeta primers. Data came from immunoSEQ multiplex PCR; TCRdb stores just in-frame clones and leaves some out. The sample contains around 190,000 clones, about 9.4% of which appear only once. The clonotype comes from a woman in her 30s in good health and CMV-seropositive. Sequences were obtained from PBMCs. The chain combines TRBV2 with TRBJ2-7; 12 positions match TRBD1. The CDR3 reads CAPSSRDRGLSEQYF. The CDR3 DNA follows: TGTGCCCCTTCGTCCCGGGACAGGGGGCTCAGCGAGCAGTACTTC.